The text below deals with one T cell receptor (beta chain). Its antigen is unknown. The sample is drawn from a study of cytomegalovirus exposure and HLA in healthy donors. Regarding the study as a whole: Altogether, 150 to 200 TCR beta chains were recorded as cytomegalovirus-associated.

Germline V gene sequence: CDR1 SGHDN, CDR2 FVKESK. V lost 0 bases and J lost 0, with 12 bases in between. This CDR3 region has 17 residues. This PCR relied on a set of 60 Vbeta primers and 13 Jbeta primers. Profiling relied on immunoSEQ multiplex PCR, and the TCRdb table lists in-frame clones only, not all of them. This repertoire shows 150,000 to 200,000 clones, 82% found once; its top ten account for roughly 1.5%. The chain uses TRBV14 and TRBJ2-1, with D possibly matching TRBD2 (6 bases). The receptor was isolated from a male donor in good health and CMV-seronegative. What was sequenced was PBMCs. The CDR3, as DNA: TGTGCCAGCAGCCAAGATTTCGGGAGAGGCTCCTACAATGAGCAGTTCTTC. Protein: CASSQDFGRGSYNEQFF. The whole variable domain, filled in from reference TRBV14 and TRBJ2-1, reads EAGVTQFPSHSVIEKGQTVTLRCDPISGHDNLYWYRRVMGKEIKFLLHFVKESKQDESGMPNNRFLAERTGGTYSTLKVQPAELEDSGVYFCASSQDFGRGSYNEQFFGPGTRLTVL.